This T cell receptor (beta chain) was retrieved from a study of identifying expanded T cells in peripheral blood. Assay: immunoSEQ multiplex PCR; the TCRdb copy retains only in-frame clones and omits some. The data show approximately 75,000 clones, approximately 87% seen once. The CDR3 is 13 amino acids. Looked up from germline, CDR1 is SNHLY and CDR2 is FYNNEI. Trimming took 5 bases from V and 4 from J, leaving 9 bases between them. Input material: blood. This TCR was recovered from a person aged 18 to 75 in good health. The chain is built from TRBV2 and TRBJ1-5; D is ambiguous. CDR3 DNA: TGTGCCAGCAGTCCCGGACGAAATCAGCCCCAGCATTTT. Amino acids: CASSPGRNQPQHF.